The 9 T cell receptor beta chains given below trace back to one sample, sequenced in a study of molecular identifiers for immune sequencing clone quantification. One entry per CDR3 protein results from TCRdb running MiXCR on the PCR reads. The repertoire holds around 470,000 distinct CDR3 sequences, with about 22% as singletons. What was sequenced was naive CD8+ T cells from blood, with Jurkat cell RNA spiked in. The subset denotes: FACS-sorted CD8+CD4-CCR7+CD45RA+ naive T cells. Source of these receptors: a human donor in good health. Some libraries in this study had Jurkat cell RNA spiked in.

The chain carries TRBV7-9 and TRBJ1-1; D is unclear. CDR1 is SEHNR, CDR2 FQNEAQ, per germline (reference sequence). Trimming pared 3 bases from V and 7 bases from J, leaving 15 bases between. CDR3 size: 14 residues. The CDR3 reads CASSFAAYNLEAFF. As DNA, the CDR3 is TGTGCCAGCAGCTTCGCAGCCTACAACCTTGAAGCTTTCTTT.

CDR3 bases: TGTGCCAGCAGCCCCCGTCTCGCCAATGAGCAGTTCTTC. Amino acids: CASSPRLANEQFF. The chain carries TRBV11-3 and TRBJ2-1; D not resolved. Germline CDR1 and CDR2: SGHNT and YENEEA. The CDR3 is made up of 13 amino acids. V shed 5 bases and J shed 6 bases, with 11 bases lying between them.

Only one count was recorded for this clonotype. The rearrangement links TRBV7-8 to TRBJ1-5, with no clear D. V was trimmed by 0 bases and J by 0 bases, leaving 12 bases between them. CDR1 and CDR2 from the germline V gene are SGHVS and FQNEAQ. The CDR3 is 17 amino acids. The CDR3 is CASSLALVDPSNQPQHF. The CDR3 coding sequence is TGTGCCAGCAGCTTAGCGCTTGTGGATCCTAGCAATCAGCCCCAGCATTTT.

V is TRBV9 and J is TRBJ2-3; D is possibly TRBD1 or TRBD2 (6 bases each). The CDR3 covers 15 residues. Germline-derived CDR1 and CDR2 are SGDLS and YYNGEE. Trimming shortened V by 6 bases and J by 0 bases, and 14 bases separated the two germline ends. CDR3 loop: CASTITGTSTDTQYF. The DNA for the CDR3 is TGTGCCAGCACCATAACAGGGACTAGCACAGATACGCAGTATTTT.

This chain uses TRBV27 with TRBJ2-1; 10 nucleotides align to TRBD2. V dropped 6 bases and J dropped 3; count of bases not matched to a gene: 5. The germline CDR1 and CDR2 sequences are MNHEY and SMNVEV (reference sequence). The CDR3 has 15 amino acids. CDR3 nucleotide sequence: TGTGCCAGCAGCCTAGCGGGAGAGTTCTACAATGAGCAGTTCTTC. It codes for CASSLAGEFYNEQFF.

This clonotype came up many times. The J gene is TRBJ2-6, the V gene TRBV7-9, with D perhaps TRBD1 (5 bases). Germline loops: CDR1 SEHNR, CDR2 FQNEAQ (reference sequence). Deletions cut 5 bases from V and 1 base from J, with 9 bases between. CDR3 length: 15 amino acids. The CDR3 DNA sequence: TGTGCCAGCAGCATGGCAGGGTCTGGGGCCAACGTCCTGACTTTC. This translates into CASSMAGSGANVLTF.

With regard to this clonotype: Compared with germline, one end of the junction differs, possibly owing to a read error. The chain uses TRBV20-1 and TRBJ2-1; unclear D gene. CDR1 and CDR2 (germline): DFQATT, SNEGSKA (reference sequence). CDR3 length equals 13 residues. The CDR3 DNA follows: TGCAGTGCTAGAGACGGCTTAACAGAGGAGCGGTTCTTC. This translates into CSARDGLTEERFF.

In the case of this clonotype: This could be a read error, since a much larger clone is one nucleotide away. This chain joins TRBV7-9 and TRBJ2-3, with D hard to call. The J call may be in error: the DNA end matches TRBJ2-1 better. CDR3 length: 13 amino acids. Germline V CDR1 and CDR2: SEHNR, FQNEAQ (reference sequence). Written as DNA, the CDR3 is TGTGCCAGCAGCCCCACGGATGTAGGTGAGCAGTTCTTC. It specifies CASSPTDVGEQFF.

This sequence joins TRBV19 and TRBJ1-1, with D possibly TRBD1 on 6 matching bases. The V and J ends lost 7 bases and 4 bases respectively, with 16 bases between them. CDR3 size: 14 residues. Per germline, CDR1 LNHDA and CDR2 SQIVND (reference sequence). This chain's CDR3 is CASIVGRGGTEAFF. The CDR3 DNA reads TGTGCCAGTATAGTAGGCAGGGGAGGCACTGAAGCTTTCTTT. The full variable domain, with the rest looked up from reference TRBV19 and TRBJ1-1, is DGGITQSPKYLFRKEGQNVTLSCEQNLNHDAMYWYRQDPGQGLRLIYYSQIVNDFQKGDIAEGYSVSREKKESFPLTVTSAQKNPTAFYLCASIVGRGGTEAFFGQGTRLTVV.